This T cell receptor beta chain was recorded in a study of cytomegalovirus exposure and HLA in healthy donors (dated by TCRdb to 2015 to 2018). General notes on the study: An earlier analysis of some 620 of the donors reported around 280 Gb of sequence data and 100 million to 120 million unique TCR beta sequences obtained from some 200 million T cells. Roughly 300 gigabases of sequencing data and around 80 million unique TCR sequences made up an early release that covered approximately 620 HLA-typed donors. Among the approximately 400 genotyped donors, approximately 82% belonged to the genetic ancestry cluster associated with self-reported Caucasian donors. The study aimed to test whether cataloging public T cell receptors could reveal signatures of past pathogen exposure. Using immunosequencing, the study profiled T cell repertoires from around 680 subjects and related those repertoires to cytomegalovirus serostatus. Along with the roughly 670-subject first cohort, a separate validation cohort of more than 90 different subjects was used. To predict cytomegalovirus infection status, the study brought together high-throughput TCR immunosequencing, statistical association of individual TCRs with disease status, and machine learning. To study patterns of TCR occurrence, a later analysis re-analyzed previously published TCR beta repertoires from 650 to 750 donors and added high-resolution HLA genotyping. In the later analysis, no new phenotypic data were used to find candidate immune exposures; instead, reliance was placed on TCR beta sequences and their occurrence across donors. An earlier analysis of 587 of the donors applied high-throughput TCR beta sequencing to assess whether each TCR beta V gene segment acted as functional or pseudogenic. Donor age, sex, ethnicity and CMV serostatus were collected together with the repertoire data. A later genetic analysis took genome-wide SNP genotypes for about three fifths of the 666 donors and used that subset as a discovery cohort. All discovery cohort repertoires had been generated using a single sequencing platform. Class I and class II HLA loci were covered by the typing at four-digit resolution. Typing coverage varied by locus: about 629-630 donors for A, B, C, DRB1 and DQB1; roughly 520 for DQA1; around 610 for DPA1; more than 450 for DPB1. Because of strong linkage in the cohort, roughly five DR-DQ haplotypes were treated as single units for association and clustering. On average, roughly 240,000 unique TCR beta nucleotide sequences were sequenced per donor among about 400 genotyped donors of the cohort, with about 17% of those sequences being non-productive. Paper-wide results and their limitations: When HLA alleles, especially DR and DQ, strongly co-occurred, attributing TCR associations to individual alleles was difficult. According to a later analysis, most CMV-associated TCR beta chains appeared to be HLA-restricted, and the HLA associations seemed to be driven largely by CMV exposure. A further reported finding was that TCR beta sequences accurately predicted the HLA-A and HLA-B alleles for most subjects in the first cohort. The authors suggested that the approach could potentially be generalized to other disease states and immunological phenotypes. While some public TCRs were present in many individuals, most TCR sequences turned up only very rarely across donors. The classifier was reported to diagnose cytomegalovirus status with high specificity and sensitivity in both the original cohort and the validation cohort. Linkage disequilibrium might explain the correlated functional status among segregating V segments, but an unknown experimental factor could not be excluded. A later analysis found that TCR association rates varied across HLA loci, with DRB1 alleles showing the most associated TCRs and HLA-C alleles the fewest. Because the 87-base-pair reads could not distinguish some IMGT-functional V segments, including TRBV6-2 and TRBV6-3, those segments were excluded. Specific HLA alleles were associated with 15,000 to 20,000 TCR beta sequences at a false discovery rate of 0.05 in a later analysis. Compared with the approximately 670-donor mean, donors in an Asian-associated ancestry cluster had fewer N-insertions in productive TCRs, according to a later genetic analysis. A cluster of highly shared sequence variants was judged likely to be a technical artifact of the sequencing pipeline. Compared with equally common non-associated chains, HLA-associated TCR beta chains in a later analysis were more clonally expanded and had lower generation probabilities. Only TCR beta chains were sequenced in this cohort, and the absence of alpha or paired-chain data limited detectable features. The study listed 150 to 200 TCR beta chains as associated with cytomegalovirus. The only immune exposure information available for the cohort was CMV serostatus. According to a later analysis, parvovirus B19, influenza, CMV and Epstein-Barr virus appeared linked to several top co-occurrence clusters. Broadly in line with IMGT annotations, most TCR beta V segments showed up in productive rearrangements about 90% or about 30% of the time in an earlier analysis of several hundred of the donors. Presence/absence analyses assumed roughly uniform sequencing depth across donors, an assumption that may not hold. Because counts were too low, about 15 rarely observed V segments, including chromosome 9 orphons, were left out of the earlier analysis of some 600 of the donors. HLA typing was unavailable for some donors at each locus, so association tests used only the typed subset. In a later genetic analysis, a missense DCLRE1C variant was associated with V-gene and J-gene trimming of TCR beta chains, and the association was replicated in an independent cohort. In vitro tests confirmed that a few of the cytomegalovirus-associated TCR beta chains recognize cytomegalovirus antigens.

The method behind the library was the immunoSEQ multiplex PCR assay. For the multiplex PCR, a mixture combining 60 forward primers for TCR Vbeta segments and 13 reverse primers for TCR Jbeta segments was used. A multiplex PCR assay on genomic DNA amplified the CDR3 region of rearranged TCR beta genes. Amplified TCR beta libraries were sequenced as 87-base-pair reads on the Illumina HiSeq System. The paper's processing steps were these. Across the 600 to 700 repertoires, a later analysis counted tens of millions of unique TCR beta chains, roughly 11 million of which were shared by at least two donors. Raw reads were error-corrected and collapsed into unique sequences with a nearest-neighbor algorithm that merged closely related sequences to remove PCR and sequencing errors. V, D and J gene segments were assigned by aligning CDR3 sequences to IMGT reference sequences. For a sequence to be retained, a match of at least six nucleotides was required to both a V gene segment and a J gene segment. Rearrangements were called productive when the CDR3 lacked stop codons and stayed in frame with V and J; all others were non-productive. CDR3 was defined by IMGT convention, running from the second conserved V-encoded cysteine to the conserved J-encoded phenylalanine. Sequences without an unambiguous match to a single V gene segment were excluded from the earlier analysis of over 500 of the donors. In an earlier analysis of approximately 500 of the donors, a V segment was called functional when productive rearrangements were above 56.7%, and segregating when the standard deviation between donors exceeded 5%. A statistical classification framework was developed to diagnose cytomegalovirus status using the catalog of TCR beta chain sequences. In a later analysis, V and J genes were assigned by comparing TCR nucleotide sequences against IMGT/GENE-DB human TR gene sequences. In a later analysis, CDR3 sequences and most-parsimonious VDJ recombination scenarios were assigned using the TCRdist pipeline. In a later analysis, every TCR beta chain was defined by the combination of its CDR3 amino acid sequence and its V-gene family, and reads without a unique V-gene family were dropped. As a way to deal with suspected cross-contamination and a sequencing artifact, a later analysis dropped 450 to 600 nucleotide sequences that were highly shared and had low generation probability. For each public chain, a later analysis derived a clonal expansion index from normalized ranks of inferred template counts within each repertoire. In a later analysis, generation probabilities were computed with a VDJ recombination model fitted to out-of-frame rearrangements, and the resulting probabilities were checked against IGoR. A later analysis scored TCR-TCR, TCR-HLA and TCR-CMV co-occurrence with hypergeometric tests, applying a repertoire-size bias correction to TCR pairs. False discovery rates were estimated in a later analysis by permuting HLA or CMV assignments 20 times. In a later analysis, co-occurring TCRs were grouped using DBSCAN, and TCRdist sequence similarity was added for clustering within HLA-allele-positive subsets. Repertoires with fewer than 30,000 or more than 120,000 public chains, plus five repertoires with anomalous nucleotide sharing, were excluded from co-occurrence clustering. TCRdb holds this immuneACCESS table with in-frame rearrangements only. Some clones are missing; in checked studies, unresolved V genes explain under half, and the rest has no known cause. The DNA was the basis for D and trimming; V, J and clone size are from that table. Counted in this sample were tens of thousands of clones; around 80% of them appeared once. The ten largest make up 1.5% to 2% of the sample.

From the cysteine up to the phenylalanine, the CDR3 has a length of 14 residues. CDR3 DNA is the only sequence kept; it has 42 bases, read in frame from the first base. The trim is 0 bases for V and 9 bases for J, with a gap of 11 bases between the germline ends. Sequences SGHAT (CDR1) and FQNNGV (CDR2) are obtained from the germline V gene. This clone was detected a few times. Its antigen is currently not known. Nothing much larger sits one base from this clone, and base qualities are not available. The cohort comprised 666 healthy bone marrow donors. All cohort members were sampled while nominally healthy, although unrecorded immune exposures were likely present. The donor was CMV seronegative and was included in the group of over 300 seronegative cohort members. A peripheral blood sample was provided by each donor, and peripheral blood mononuclear cells were used for TCR beta sequencing. Genomic DNA extraction from the blood cell samples was performed with the Qiagen DNeasy Blood Extraction Kit.

The rearranged chain carries TRBV11-2 and TRBJ2-2, with a weak D call of TRBD1 (5 bases match). The sequence derives from a man in his late teens or twenties in good health and CMV-seronegative. The sequenced sample consisted of PBMCs. The nucleotide sequence is TGTGCCAGCAGCTTAGATAGGGGCTCCCGGGAGCTGTTTTTT. Its product reads: CASSLDRGSRELFF.